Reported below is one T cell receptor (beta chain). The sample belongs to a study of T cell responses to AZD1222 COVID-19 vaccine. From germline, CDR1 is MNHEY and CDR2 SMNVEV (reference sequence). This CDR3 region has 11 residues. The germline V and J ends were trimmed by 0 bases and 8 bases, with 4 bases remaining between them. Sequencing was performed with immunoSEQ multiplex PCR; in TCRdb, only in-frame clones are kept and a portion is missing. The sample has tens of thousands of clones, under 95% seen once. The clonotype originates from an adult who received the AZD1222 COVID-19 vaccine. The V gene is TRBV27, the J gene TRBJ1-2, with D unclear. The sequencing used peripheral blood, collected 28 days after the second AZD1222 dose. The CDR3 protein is CASSLSSGYTF. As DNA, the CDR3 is TGTGCCAGCAGTTTATCGAGCGGCTACACCTTC.